The TCR beta chain described here comes from a study of persistence of HIV-infected CD4 T cells. Study-level points and caveats: CMV- and Gag-responding cells had lower TCRbeta richness than CD3/CD28-responding cells.

About this clone: What it binds is unknown.

This was the immunoSEQ version 4 assay in survey mode. Sequencing was performed with immunoSEQ multiplex PCR; in TCRdb, only in-frame clones are kept and a portion is missing. The sample comprises approximately 26,000 clones, roughly 75% of which are singletons, and 0.65% to 0.85% rests with the top ten. Cells were stimulated with CMV-infected fibroblast lysates at approximately 10 ug/mL. Sorted nonresponding memory CD4+ T cells were CD40L-negative, CD69-negative, CD45RO-high. V lost 6 bases and J lost 2, with 11 bases in between. The CDR3 runs to 13 residues. Germline CDR1 ENHRY, CDR2 SYGVKD. Specimen: CD4+ T cells sorted from PBMCs after roughly 19-hour stimulation, collected from a patient who received antiretroviral therapy. This receptor was taken from an adult woman with HIV who was CMV-seropositive. V is TRBV10-3 and J is TRBJ2-7; D gene unclear. Here the CDR3 reads CAIRKAGTYEQYF. CDR3 coding DNA: TGTGCCATCAGGAAGGCTGGGACCTACGAGCAGTACTTC.